This T cell receptor beta chain is drawn from a study of human T cells and chemical hapten exposure. Points from the study as a whole: More PT1 expanded TCRs went with higher patch test scores.

TCRdb analysed the RACE reads with MiXCR anew, one entry per CDR3 protein. The sample carries approximately 71,000 distinct CDR3 sequences, 11% recorded once. Time point described: patch test 3, about 24 weeks after DPC sensitization. Treatment reported: therapeutic diphenylcyclopropenone sensitization with weekly scalp DPC. The CDR3 has 16 amino acids. Trimming stripped 3 bases from V and 0 bases from J, with 9 bases between. With regard to this clonotype: The antigen is not known.

The chain uses TRBV12-3 or TRBV12-4 and TRBJ1-6; no clear D gene. This sequence was found in a woman between 45 and 60 years old with alopecia areata. Some clones in this sample may be carry-over from other donors' samples. The sample here was whole blood, taken in connection with sensitization to the hapten diphenylcyclopropenone (DPC). CDR3 residues: CASSFGESSYNSPLHF. The CDR3 nucleotides are TGTGCCAGCAGTTTCGGGGAGAGCTCCTATAATTCACCCCTCCACTTT.